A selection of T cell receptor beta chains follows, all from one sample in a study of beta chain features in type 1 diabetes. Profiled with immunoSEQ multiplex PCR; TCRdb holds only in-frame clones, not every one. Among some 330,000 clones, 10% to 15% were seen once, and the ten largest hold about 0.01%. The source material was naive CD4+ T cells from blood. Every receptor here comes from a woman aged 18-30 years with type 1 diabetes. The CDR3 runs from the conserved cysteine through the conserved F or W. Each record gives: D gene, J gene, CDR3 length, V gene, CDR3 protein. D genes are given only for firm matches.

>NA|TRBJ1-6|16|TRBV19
CASKESRVIGYSPLHF
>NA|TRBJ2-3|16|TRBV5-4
CASSLRYAGLTDTQYF
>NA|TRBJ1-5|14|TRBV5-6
CASSLGLSNQPQHF
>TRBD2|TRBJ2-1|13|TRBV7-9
CASSFRTSVSPFF
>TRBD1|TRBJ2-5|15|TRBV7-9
CASSGGQGTRETQYF
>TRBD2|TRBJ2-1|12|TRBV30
CAWTSGRNEQFF
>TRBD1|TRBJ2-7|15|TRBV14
CASSQAGTGSYEQYF
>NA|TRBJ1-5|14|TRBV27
CASSLVGSNQPQHF
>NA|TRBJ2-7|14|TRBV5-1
CASSYEDGSYEQYF
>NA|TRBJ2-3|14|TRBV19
CASTLSGDTDTQYF
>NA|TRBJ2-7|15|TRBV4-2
CASSQDRAARGEQYF
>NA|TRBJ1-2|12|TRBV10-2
CASRTVLEGYTF
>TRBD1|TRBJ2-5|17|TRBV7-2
CASSSPPGQGRLETQYF
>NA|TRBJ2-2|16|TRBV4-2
CASSLGQRGKAGELFF
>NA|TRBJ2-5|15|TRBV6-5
CASSYSEAGRETQYF
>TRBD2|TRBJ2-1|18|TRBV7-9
CASSPVRTKREIYNEQFF
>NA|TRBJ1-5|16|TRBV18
CASSPSHVSGRQPQHF
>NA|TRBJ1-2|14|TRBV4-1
CASSQDSGREGYTF
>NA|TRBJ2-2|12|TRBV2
CASSGDIGELFF
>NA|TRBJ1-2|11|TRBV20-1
CSARDLRGYTF
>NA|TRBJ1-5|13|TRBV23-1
CASSIETFQPQHF
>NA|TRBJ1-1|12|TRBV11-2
CASSFSSGEAFF
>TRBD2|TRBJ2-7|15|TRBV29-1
CSVAAGLAGGHEQYF
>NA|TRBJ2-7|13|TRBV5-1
CASSPARSLEQYF
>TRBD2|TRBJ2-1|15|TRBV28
CASSLSVSGSNEQFF